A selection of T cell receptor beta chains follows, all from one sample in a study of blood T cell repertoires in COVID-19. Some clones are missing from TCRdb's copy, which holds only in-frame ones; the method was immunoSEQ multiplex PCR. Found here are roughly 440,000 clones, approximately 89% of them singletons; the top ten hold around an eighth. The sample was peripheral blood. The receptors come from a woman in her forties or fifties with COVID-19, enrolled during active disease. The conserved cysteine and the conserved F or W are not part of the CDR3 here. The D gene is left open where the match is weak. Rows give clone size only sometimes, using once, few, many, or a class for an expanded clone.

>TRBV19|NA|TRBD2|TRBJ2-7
ASSTLAGGSSYEQY
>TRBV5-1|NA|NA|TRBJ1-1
ASSLGGHYSRVNTEAF
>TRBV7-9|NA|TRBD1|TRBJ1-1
ASSPRQGRTEAF
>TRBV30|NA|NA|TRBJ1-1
AWSVLLGAAF
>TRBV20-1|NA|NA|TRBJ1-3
SASWANTIY
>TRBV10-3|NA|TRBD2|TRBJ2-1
AISEPLGGAGVHSEQF
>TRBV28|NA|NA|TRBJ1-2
ASSSTPSGSISYT
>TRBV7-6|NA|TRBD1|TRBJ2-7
ASSSGQPYEQY
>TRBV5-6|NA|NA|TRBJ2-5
ASSLTRGQGGKETQY
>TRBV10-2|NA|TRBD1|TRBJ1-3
ASSPSGTGGSTIY
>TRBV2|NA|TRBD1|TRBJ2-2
ASSRDSPNTGELF
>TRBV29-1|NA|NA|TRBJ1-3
SVEQYGNTIY
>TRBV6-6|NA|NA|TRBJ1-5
ASRDSEGGSNQPQH
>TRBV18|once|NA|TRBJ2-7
ASSPDSDEQY
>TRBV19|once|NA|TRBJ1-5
ASSIDLGGQPQH
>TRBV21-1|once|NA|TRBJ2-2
ASSKFGQIILANTGELF
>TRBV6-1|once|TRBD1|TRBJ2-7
ASSEFDRGPYEQY
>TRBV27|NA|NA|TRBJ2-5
ASSTKDRAGETQY
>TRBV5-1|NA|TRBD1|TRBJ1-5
ASSLEGDSNQPQH
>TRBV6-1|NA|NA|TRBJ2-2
ASSEAHGRGTGELF
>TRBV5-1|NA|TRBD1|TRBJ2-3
ASSIYRGNTDTQY
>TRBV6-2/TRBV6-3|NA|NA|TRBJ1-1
ASSVRGIGNTEAF
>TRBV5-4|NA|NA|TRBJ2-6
ASSTDSSGANVLT
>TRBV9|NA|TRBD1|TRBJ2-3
ASSDRDSVTDTQY
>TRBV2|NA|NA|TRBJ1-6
ASTRQAESYNSPLH
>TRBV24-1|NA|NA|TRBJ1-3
ATSDTGTSGNTIY
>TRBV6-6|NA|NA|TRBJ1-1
ATWYSNTEAF
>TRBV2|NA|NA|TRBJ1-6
ASSDSPLSPLH
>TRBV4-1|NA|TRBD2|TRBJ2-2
ASSQAHALLAGGLRGELF
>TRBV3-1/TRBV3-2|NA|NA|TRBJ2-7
ASSLYHLPRRSYEQY
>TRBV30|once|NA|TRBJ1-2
AWAQGPHYGYT
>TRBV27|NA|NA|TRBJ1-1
ASSQKGVRSPTEAF
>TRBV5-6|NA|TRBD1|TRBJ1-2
ASSVPGQGLYDT
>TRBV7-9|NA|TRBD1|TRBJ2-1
ASSPMDRGHNEQF
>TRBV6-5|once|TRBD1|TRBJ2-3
ASSYTGTGDTQY
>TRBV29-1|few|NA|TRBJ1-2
SVVGGSLDNYGYT
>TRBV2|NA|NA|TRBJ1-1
ASMSQGTLNTEAF
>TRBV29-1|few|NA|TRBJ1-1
SVQDLNTEAF
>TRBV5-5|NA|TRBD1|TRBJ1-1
ASSSQPRGTEAF
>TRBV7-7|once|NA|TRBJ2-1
ASSREGGGPNEQF